Below, 23 T cell receptor beta chains from the same sample are listed, as sequenced in a study of cytomegalovirus exposure and HLA in healthy donors. The PCR was carried out with 60 Vbeta primers and 13 Jbeta primers. Generated by immunoSEQ multiplex PCR, the TCRdb table keeps only in-frame clones and is missing some. The data show 150,000 to 200,000 clones, roughly 80% seen once. Sequences were obtained from PBMCs. Receptors were obtained from a female donor in good health and CMV-seronegative.

This chain links TRBV7-3 with TRBJ2-7, with unresolved D. Germline V gene sequence: CDR1 SGHTA, CDR2 FQGTGA. Trimming took off 5 bases at V and 2 bases at J, with 10 bases between the two ends. The CDR3 totals 13 residues. Written as DNA, the CDR3 is TGTGCCAGCAGCCCTGGAGCTCCCTACGAGCAGTACTTC. Amino acid sequence: CASSPGAPYEQYF.

Notes on this clone: Different DNA sequences within this sample yield the same CDR3. J is TRBJ2-7 and V is TRBV9, with TRBD2 identical over 9 bases. The CDR3 has 15 residues. The trim removed 0 bases at V and 3 bases at J, leaving 4 bases unmatched. CDR1 is SGDLS and CDR2 is YYNGEE in the germline V gene. The CDR3 is CASSVGVSGSYEQYF. DNA for the CDR3: TGTGCCAGCAGCGTAGGGGTTAGCGGGAGCTACGAGCAGTACTTC.

J is TRBJ2-7 and V is TRBV18, with 9 nucleotides matching TRBD2. Trimming removed 1 base from V and 9 bases from J; junction bases left unmatched: 16. Germline CDR1 KGHSH, CDR2 LQKENI. The CDR3 is made up of 17 amino acids. The CDR3 region is CASSPRDSGASGIGQYF. In DNA form, the CDR3 reads TGTGCCAGCTCACCACGCGACAGCGGGGCTAGCGGGATTGGGCAGTACTTC.

V and J are TRBV6-5 and TRBJ1-5, with 7 bases that match TRBD1. Germline CDR1 and CDR2: MNHEY and SVGAGI. CDR3 length: 13 residues. Trimming cost V 6 bases and J 5 bases; bases outside gene matches: 4. For the CDR3, the DNA is TGTGCCAGCAGCGGGACAGAGCATCAGCCCCAGCATTTT. Encoded protein: CASSGTEHQPQHF.

J is TRBJ1-3 and V is TRBV7-8; tentatively, D is TRBD1 (6 bases). The CDR3 consists of 15 residues. V lost 6 bases and J lost 1, with 13 bases in between. Looked up from germline, CDR1 is SGHVS and CDR2 is FQNEAQ. CDR3 residues: CASSPYRVSGNTIYF. CDR3 coding DNA: TGTGCCAGCAGTCCTTACAGGGTTTCTGGAAACACCATATATTTT.

On this clone itself: The same CDR3 arises from other DNA sequences in this sample as well. The chain employs TRBV4-2 and TRBJ1-1, with D uncertain. V was shortened by 8 bases and J by 2 bases, with 9 bases between the two germline ends. The CDR3 is 12 amino acids. The V gene's germline CDR1 is LGHNA and CDR2 YNFKEQ. This chain's CDR3 is CASSEGNTEAFF. Written as DNA, the CDR3 is TGTGCCAGCTCCGAGGGAAACACTGAAGCTTTCTTT.

The V call is TRBV13, the J call TRBJ1-6, with 8 positions matching TRBD1. Germline V gene data show CDR1 as PRHDT and CDR2 as FYEKMQ (reference sequence). Trimming cost V 5 bases and J 7 bases; bases outside gene matches: 4. The CDR3 consists of 14 residues. Here the CDR3 reads CASSPDRVNSPLHF. In DNA form, the CDR3 reads TGTGCCAGCAGCCCGGACAGGGTGAATTCACCCCTCCACTTT.

The chain recombines TRBV7-8 with TRBJ2-1; the match to TRBD1 covers 8 bases. In germline, CDR1 is SGHVS, CDR2 FQNEAQ. The CDR3 runs to 13 residues. Losses at the gene ends were 7 bases for V and 11 bases for J; bases not matched to a gene: 10. CDR3 in amino acids: CASTGQGSGQQFF. The DNA for the CDR3 is TGTGCCAGCACAGGACAGGGTTCGGGTCAGCAGTTCTTC. Variable domain in full (rest from reference TRBV7-8 and TRBJ2-1): GAGVSQSPRYKVAKRGQDVALRCDPISGHVSLFWYQQALGQGPEFLTYFQNEAQLDKSGLPSDRFFAERPEGSVSTLKIQRTQQEDSAVYLCASTGQGSGQQFFGPGTRLTVL.

The chain combines TRBV10-3 with TRBJ1-2; D is unresolved. Per the germline V gene, CDR1 is ENHRY and CDR2 is SYGVKD. The V end was cut by 10 bases, the J end by 2 bases, with 14 bases between. The CDR3 totals 13 residues. CDR3 loop: CASALSLNYGYTF. The CDR3 bases are TGTGCCAGCGCGTTAAGTTTGAACTATGGCTACACCTTC.

This chain uses TRBV6-5 with TRBJ1-2, with a tentative D call TRBD1 (6 bases). This CDR3 region has 12 residues. CDR1 and CDR2 from the germline V gene are MNHEY and SVGAGI. V was clipped by 7 bases and J by 7 bases, with 13 bases between them. The CDR3: CASTLAGVGYTF. The CDR3 DNA reads as TGTGCCAGCACCCTCGCAGGGGTTGGCTACACCTTC.

This rearrangement joins TRBV4-2 to TRBJ2-5; 14 bases align to TRBD2. CDR1 and CDR2 (germline): LGHNA, YNFKEQ. Trimming took 0 bases from V and 5 from J; bases not matched to a gene: 11. This CDR3 has 19 residues. For the CDR3, the DNA is TGTGCCAGCAGCCAAGATTTAACGACTAGCGGGAGGGGATGGGAGACCCAGTACTTC. Residues: CASSQDLTTSGRGWETQYF.

This clone showed up just a few times. The rearrangement links TRBV19 to TRBJ2-7, with D possibly matching TRBD1 (6 bases). Trimming pared 6 bases from V and 4 bases from J, leaving 28 bases between. The CDR3 is made up of 18 amino acids. The germline gives CDR1 LNHDA, CDR2 SQIVND (reference sequence). The CDR3 nucleotides are TGTGCCAGTAGCCCACAGGGAAGATCCCCGTACGGTTGGTACGAGCAGTACTTC. Its translation: CASSPQGRSPYGWYEQYF.

The rearrangement links TRBV5-7 to TRBJ1-5, with D unclear. TRBV5-7 has ORF status, its function being uncertain. The CDR3 loop spans 13 amino acids. Between the trimmed V and J ends, which lost 0 bases and 5 bases, there was a span of 6 bases. The CDR3 sequence: CASSLGAYQPQHF. The CDR3 region has the DNA TGTGCCAGCAGCTTGGGGGCTTATCAGCCCCAGCATTTT.

This chain uses TRBV19 with TRBJ1-1; 7 bases are shared with TRBD1. Germline trimming cut 3 bases from V and 6 bases from J; bases unmatched to any gene: 10. The CDR3 sequence is 15 residues long. Germline CDR1 and CDR2: LNHDA and SQIVND (reference sequence). CDR3 amino acids: CASSIWLGRGPEAFF. In DNA, the CDR3 is TGTGCCAGTAGTATCTGGCTCGGAAGGGGGCCTGAAGCTTTCTTT.

This sequence joins TRBV11-2 and TRBJ2-3, with TRBD2 matching over 9 bases. V was clipped by 0 bases and J by 1 base; unmatched bases: 8. CDR3 length equals 18 residues. Germline values: CDR1 SGHAT, CDR2 FQNNGV. CDR3 in amino acids: CASSLEPQREVRTDTQYF. The CDR3 DNA follows: TGTGCCAGCAGCTTAGAGCCCCAGCGGGAGGTTCGCACAGATACGCAGTATTTT. The full variable domain, its missing parts supplied by reference TRBV11-2 and TRBJ2-3, is EAGVAQSPRYKIIEKRQSVAFWCNPISGHATLYWYQQILGQGPKLLIQFQNNGVVDDSQLPKDRFSAERLKGVDSTLKIQPAKLEDSAVYLCASSLEPQREVRTDTQYFGPGTRLTVL.

This chain joins TRBV2 and TRBJ1-6; TRBD1 might be the D (6 bases). The CDR3 loop spans 14 amino acids. Germline CDR1 reads SNHLY; CDR2 reads FYNNEI. The V and J ends lost 8 bases and 7 bases respectively, with 15 bases between them. CDR3 amino acids: CASEVQGSNSPLHF. The CDR3 DNA follows: TGTGCCAGCGAGGTCCAGGGGAGCAATTCACCCCTCCACTTT.

The chain employs TRBV5-1 and TRBJ1-2; 8 nucleotides agree with TRBD1. CDR1 and CDR2 from the germline V gene are SGHRS and YFSETQ. The J segment lost 6 bases and the V segment lost 10 bases, leaving 38 bases of the junction unmatched. This CDR3 has 22 amino acids. CDR3 amino acids: CAGDTLGVSTDRVLPWTNGYTF. In nucleotides, the CDR3 is TGCGCCGGCGACACCCTAGGAGTGAGCACGGACAGGGTTCTCCCCTGGACTAATGGCTACACCTTC.

The chain combines TRBV18 with TRBJ2-3; possible D gene TRBD2, 6 bases. The V end lost 0 bases, the J end lost 4 bases, and 11 bases lay between the germline ends. The germline V gene encodes CDR1 KGHSH and CDR2 LQKENI. The CDR3 is made up of 15 amino acids. The CDR3 is CASSPPSGGADTQYF. CDR3 bases: TGTGCCAGCTCACCACCATCCGGGGGTGCAGATACGCAGTATTTT.

This chain connects TRBV9 to TRBJ2-7, with 10 bases lining up with TRBD1. The CDR3 has 15 amino acids. J gave up 5 bases and V 3 bases, and 8 bases lay outside the gene matches. The germline V gene has CDR1 SGDLS and CDR2 YYNGEE. CDR3 nucleotide sequence: TGTGCCAGCAGCGCATCGACAGGGGGCTACCACGAGCAGTACTTC. The encoded protein is CASSASTGGYHEQYF.

The gene calls are TRBV6-5 and TRBJ2-7; TRBD2 might be the D (6 bases). Germline-derived CDR1 and CDR2 are MNHEY and SVGAGI. Trimming stripped 8 bases from V and 3 bases from J, with 11 bases between. CDR3 length equals 12 residues. For the CDR3, the DNA is TGTGCCAGCTGGGGGACTGGCTACGAGCAGTACTTC. Translated, it gives CASWGTGYEQYF.

The chain employs TRBV11-2 and TRBJ2-1; 9 bases agree with TRBD1. Germline trimming cut 5 bases from V and 4 bases from J; bases unmatched to any gene: 6. The CDR3 spans 15 residues. Germline CDR1 reads SGHAT; CDR2 reads FQNNGV. CDR3 nucleotide sequence: TGTGCCAGCAGCACGCCGGGACAGGGATACAATGAGCAGTTCTTC. As protein: CASSTPGQGYNEQFF.

The chain has TRBV5-5 and TRBJ1-2; 7 bases are a match to TRBD1. Germline assignment: CDR1 SGHKS and CDR2 YYEKEE (reference sequence). The CDR3 is made up of 14 amino acids. Trimming took 2 bases from V and 8 from J; bases not matched to a gene: 9. DNA for the CDR3: TGTGCCAGCAGCTTAGGGACAGAACGACGCGGCTACACCTTC. Translating it yields CASSLGTERRGYTF.

The chain carries TRBV5-5 and TRBJ2-2, with D perhaps TRBD1 (5 bases). The CDR3 has 15 residues. Per the germline V gene, CDR1 is SGHKS and CDR2 is YYEKEE (reference sequence). V gave up 4 bases and J gave up 6 bases, with 16 bases separating them. CDR3 sequence (DNA): TGTGCCAGCAGCGATGGACATTTTCTCGCCGGGGAGCTGTTTTTT. Amino acid sequence: CASSDGHFLAGELFF.